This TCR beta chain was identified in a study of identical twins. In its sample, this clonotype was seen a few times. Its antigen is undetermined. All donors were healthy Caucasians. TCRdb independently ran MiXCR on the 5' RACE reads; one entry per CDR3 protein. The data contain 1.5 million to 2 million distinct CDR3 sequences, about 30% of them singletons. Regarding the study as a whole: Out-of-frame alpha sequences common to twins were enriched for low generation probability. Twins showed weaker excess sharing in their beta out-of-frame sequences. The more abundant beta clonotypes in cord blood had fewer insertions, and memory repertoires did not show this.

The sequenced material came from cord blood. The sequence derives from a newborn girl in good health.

The chain's CDR3 is CSARDRLARQETQYF. The DNA of the CDR3 is TGCAGTGCTAGAGATCGACTAGCGCGCCAAGAGACCCAGTACTTC. V gene TRBV20-1 combines with J gene TRBJ2-5, with 8 bases fitting TRBD2. Per the germline V gene, CDR1 is DFQATT and CDR2 is SNEGSKA (reference sequence). The ends lost 0 bases at V and 1 base at J; junction bases unmatched: 4. This CDR3 comprises 15 residues.